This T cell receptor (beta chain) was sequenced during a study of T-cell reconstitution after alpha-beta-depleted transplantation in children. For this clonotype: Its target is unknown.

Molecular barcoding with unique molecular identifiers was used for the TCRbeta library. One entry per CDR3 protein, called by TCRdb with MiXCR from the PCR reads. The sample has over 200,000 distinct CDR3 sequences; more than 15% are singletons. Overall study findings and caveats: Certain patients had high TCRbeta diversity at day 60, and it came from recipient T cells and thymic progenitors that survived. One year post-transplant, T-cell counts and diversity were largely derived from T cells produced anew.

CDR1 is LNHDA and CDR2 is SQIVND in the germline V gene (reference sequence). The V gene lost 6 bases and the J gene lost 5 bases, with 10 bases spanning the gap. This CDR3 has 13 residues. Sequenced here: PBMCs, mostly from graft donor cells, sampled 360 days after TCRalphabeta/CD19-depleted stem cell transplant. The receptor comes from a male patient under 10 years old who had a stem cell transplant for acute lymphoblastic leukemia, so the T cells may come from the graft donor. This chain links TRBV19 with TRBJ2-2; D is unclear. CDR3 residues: CASSTTGTGELFF. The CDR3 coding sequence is TGTGCCAGTAGCACAACTGGGACCGGGGAGCTGTTTTTT.